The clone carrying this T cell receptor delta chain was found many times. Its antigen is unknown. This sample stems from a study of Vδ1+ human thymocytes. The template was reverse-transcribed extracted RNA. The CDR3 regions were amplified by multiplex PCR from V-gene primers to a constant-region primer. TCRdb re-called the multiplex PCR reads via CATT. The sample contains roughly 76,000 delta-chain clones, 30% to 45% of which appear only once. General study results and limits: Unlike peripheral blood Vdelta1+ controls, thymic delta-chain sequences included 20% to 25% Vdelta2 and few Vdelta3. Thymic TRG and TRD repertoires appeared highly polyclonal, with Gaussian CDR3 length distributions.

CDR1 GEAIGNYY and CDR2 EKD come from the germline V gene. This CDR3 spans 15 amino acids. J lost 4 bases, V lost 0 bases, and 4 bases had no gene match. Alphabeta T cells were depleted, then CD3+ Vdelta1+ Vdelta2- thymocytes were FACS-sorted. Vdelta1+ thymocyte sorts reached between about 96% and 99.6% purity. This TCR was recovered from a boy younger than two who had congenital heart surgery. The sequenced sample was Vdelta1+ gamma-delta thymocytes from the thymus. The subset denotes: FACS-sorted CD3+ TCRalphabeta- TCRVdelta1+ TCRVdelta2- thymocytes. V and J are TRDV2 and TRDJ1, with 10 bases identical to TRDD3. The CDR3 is CACDTDWGIRDKLIF. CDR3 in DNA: TGTGCCTGTGACACCGACTGGGGGATCCGCGATAAACTCATCTTT.